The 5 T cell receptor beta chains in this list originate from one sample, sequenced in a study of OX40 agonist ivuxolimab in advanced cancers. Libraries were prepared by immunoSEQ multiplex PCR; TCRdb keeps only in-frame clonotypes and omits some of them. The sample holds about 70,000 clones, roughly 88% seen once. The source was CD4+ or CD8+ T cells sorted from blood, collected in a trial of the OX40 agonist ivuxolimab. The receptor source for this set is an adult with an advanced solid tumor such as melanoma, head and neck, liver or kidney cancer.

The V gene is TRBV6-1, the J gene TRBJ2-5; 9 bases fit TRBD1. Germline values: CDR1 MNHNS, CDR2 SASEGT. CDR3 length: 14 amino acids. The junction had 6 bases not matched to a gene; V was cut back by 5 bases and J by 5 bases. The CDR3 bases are TGTGCCAGCAGTTGGGACAGGGCGGGTGAGACCCAGTACTTC. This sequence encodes CASSWDRAGETQYF.

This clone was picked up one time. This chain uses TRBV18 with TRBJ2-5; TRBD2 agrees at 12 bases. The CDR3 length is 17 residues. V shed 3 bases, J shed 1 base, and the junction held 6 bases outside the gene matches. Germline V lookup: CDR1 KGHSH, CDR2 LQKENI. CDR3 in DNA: TGTGCCAGCTCACCCGTGACTAGCGGGAGACCCCAAGAGACCCAGTACTTC. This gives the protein CASSPVTSGRPQETQYF.

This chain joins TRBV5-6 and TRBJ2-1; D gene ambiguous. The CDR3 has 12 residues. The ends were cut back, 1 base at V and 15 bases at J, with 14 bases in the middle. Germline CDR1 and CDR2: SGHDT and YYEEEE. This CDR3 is CASSLWGSTLFF. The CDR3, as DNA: TGTGCCAGCAGCTTGTGGGGAAGCACCCTGTTCTTC.

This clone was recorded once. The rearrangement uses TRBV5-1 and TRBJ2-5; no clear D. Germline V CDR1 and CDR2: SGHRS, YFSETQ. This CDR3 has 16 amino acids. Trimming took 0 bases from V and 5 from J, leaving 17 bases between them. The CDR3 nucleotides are TGCGCCAGCAGCTTGGATTTGGCGGCCACCAGGGAGACCCAGTACTTC. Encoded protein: CASSLDLAATRETQYF.

CDR3 DNA: TGTGCCAGCAGCTTAGGGGAGGGGGAGCAGTACTTC. Amino acid sequence: CASSLGEGEQYF. This chain uses TRBV11-3 with TRBJ2-7; 7 nucleotides match TRBD2. The V segment lost 1 base and the J segment 7 bases; nucleotides outside the gene matches: 1. The CDR3 runs 12 residues. The germline V gene has CDR1 SGHNT and CDR2 YENEEA.